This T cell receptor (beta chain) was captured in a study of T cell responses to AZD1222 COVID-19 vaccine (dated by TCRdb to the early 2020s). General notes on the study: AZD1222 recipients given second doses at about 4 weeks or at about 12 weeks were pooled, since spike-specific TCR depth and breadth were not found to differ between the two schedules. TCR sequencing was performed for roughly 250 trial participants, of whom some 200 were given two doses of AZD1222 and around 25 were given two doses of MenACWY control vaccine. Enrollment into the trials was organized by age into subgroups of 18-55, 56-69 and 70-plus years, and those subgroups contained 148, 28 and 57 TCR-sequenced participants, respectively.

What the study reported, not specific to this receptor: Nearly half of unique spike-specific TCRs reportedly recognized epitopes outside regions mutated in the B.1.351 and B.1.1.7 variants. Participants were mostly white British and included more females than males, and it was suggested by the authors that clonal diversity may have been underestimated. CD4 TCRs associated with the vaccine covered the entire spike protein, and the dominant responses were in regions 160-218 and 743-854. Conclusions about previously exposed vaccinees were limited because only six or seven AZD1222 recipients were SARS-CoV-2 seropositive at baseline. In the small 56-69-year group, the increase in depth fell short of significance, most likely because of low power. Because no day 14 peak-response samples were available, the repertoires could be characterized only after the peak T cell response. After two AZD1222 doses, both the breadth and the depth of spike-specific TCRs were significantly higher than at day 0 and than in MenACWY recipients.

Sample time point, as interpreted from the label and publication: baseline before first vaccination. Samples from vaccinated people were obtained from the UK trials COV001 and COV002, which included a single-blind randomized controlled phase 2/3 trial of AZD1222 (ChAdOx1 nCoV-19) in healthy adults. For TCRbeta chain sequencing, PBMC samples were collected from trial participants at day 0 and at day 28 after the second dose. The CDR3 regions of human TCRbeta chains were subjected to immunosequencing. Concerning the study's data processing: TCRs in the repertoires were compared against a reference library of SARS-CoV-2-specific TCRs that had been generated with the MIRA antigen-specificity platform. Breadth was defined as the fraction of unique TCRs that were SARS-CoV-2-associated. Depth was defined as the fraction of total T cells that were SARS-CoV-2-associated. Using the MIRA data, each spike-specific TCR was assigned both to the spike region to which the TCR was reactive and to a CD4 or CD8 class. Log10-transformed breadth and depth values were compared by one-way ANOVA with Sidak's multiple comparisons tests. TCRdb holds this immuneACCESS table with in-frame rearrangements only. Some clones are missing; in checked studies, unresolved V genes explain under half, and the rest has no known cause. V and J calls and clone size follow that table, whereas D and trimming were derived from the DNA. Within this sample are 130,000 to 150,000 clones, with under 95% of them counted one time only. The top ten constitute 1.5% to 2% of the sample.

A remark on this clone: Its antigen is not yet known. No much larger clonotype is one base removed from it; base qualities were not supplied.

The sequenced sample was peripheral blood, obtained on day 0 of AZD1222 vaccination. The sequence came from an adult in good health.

CDR3 reads: CASSYTVQETQYF. The bases are TGCGCCAGCAGCTACACAGTCCAAGAGACCCAGTACTTC. The sequence joins TRBV5-1 to TRBJ2-5; a confident D gene designation cannot be given. Trimming at the junction amounts to 3 bases on V and 1 base on J, and the germline ends lie 7 bases apart. CDR1 and CDR2 were assigned from the germline V gene as SGHRS and YFSETQ. The CDR3 covers 13 residues, taking in both the cysteine and the phenylalanine. The retained sequence is limited to the CDR3, 39 bases, with the frame set at the first base.